This is a list of T cell receptor beta chains from one sample in a study of cytomegalovirus exposure and HLA in healthy donors. Clones were sequenced by immunoSEQ multiplex PCR, and TCRdb holds only the in-frame ones, with some missing. Of roughly 200,000 clones listed, about 89% were seen once; the top ten hold 6% to 8%. Material: PBMCs. These TCRs come from a man in his thirties or forties in good health and CMV-seropositive. CDR3s include the opening cysteine and the closing phenylalanine or tryptophan. The D gene is left open where the match is weak. Expanded clones are given a class, and other clones once, few, many or no size at all.

v_gene,j_gene,abundance,d_gene,CDR3aa,CDR3nt
TRBV5-1,TRBJ1-1,.,.,CASSPQPAPEAFF,TGCGCCAGCAGCCCTCAACCCGCCCCTGAAGCTTTCTTT
TRBV6-6,TRBJ2-7,.,.,CASSPGSTYEQYF,TGTGCCAGTTCGCCGGGGTCCACCTACGAGCAGTACTTC
TRBV30,TRBJ1-5,.,.,CAWSLGGHQPQHF,TGTGCCTGGAGCCTAGGGGGACACCAGCCCCAGCATTTT
TRBV15,TRBJ2-6,.,TRBD2,CATSTLTSGSSGANVLTF,TGTGCCACCAGCACTTTGACTAGCGGTAGCTCTGGGGCCAACGTCCTGACTTTC
TRBV4-1,TRBJ1-5,.,TRBD1,CASRAQGANQPQHF,TGCGCCAGCAGAGCACAGGGGGCGAATCAGCCCCAGCATTTT
TRBV6-1,TRBJ1-5,once,.,CASIPEDLNQPQHF,TGTGCCAGCATTCCGGAGGATCTCAATCAGCCCCAGCATTTT
TRBV2,TRBJ1-2,.,.,CASRPDGYGYTF,TGTGCCAGCAGGCCGGATGGCTATGGCTACACCTTC
TRBV19,TRBJ2-7,.,.,CASSTGFERPYEQYF,TGTGCCAGTAGCACCGGCTTCGAGAGGCCATACGAGCAGTACTTC
TRBV28,TRBJ1-2,.,.,CASRLTYVGQSYGYTF,TGTGCCAGCAGACTTACCTATGTAGGGCAGTCCTATGGCTACACCTTC
TRBV27,TRBJ1-4,.,TRBD1,CASSPGTGGEKLFF,TGTGCCAGCAGTCCCGGGACAGGGGGGGAAAAACTGTTTTTT
TRBV19,TRBJ2-7,.,.,CASSIRRGTYEQYF,TGTGCCAGTAGTATCCGGCGGGGAACCTACGAGCAGTACTTC
TRBV6-1,TRBJ2-3,.,.,CASSESLSLGGTDTQYF,TGTGCCAGCAGTGAATCATTGTCGCTAGGTGGCACAGATACGCAGTATTTT
TRBV4-3,TRBJ1-1,.,.,CASSQLRGRTVENTEAFF,TGCGCCAGCAGCCAGCTGAGGGGCAGGACAGTTGAAAACACTGAAGCTTTCTTT
TRBV6-6,TRBJ2-1,.,TRBD2,CASSYSSLAGYNEQFF,TGTGCCAGCAGTTACTCGTCACTAGCGGGGTACAATGAGCAGTTCTTC
TRBV5-1,TRBJ2-1,.,.,CASSLEQVKFF,TGCGCCAGCAGCTTGGAACAGGTTAAGTTCTTC
TRBV7-2,TRBJ2-5,few,.,CASSFGNIGETQYF,TGTGCCAGCAGCTTCGGGAACATTGGGGAGACCCAGTACTTC
TRBV2,TRBJ2-1,.,TRBD2,CATGLAGVSYNEQFF,TGTGCCACGGGACTAGCGGGGGTCTCCTACAATGAGCAGTTCTTC
TRBV6-1,TRBJ2-3,.,.,CASSESRDRDTQYF,TGTGCCAGCAGTGAGTCGCGGGATAGAGATACGCAGTATTTT
TRBV7-2,TRBJ2-7,.,.,CASSQFVSYEQYF,TGTGCCAGCAGCCAATTCGTCTCCTACGAGCAGTACTTC
TRBV5-6,TRBJ1-5,.,.,CASSLGSDQPQHF,TGTGCCAGCAGCCTCGGGAGTGATCAGCCCCAGCATTTT
TRBV19,TRBJ1-5,once,TRBD1,CASTGQGRSGGNKPQHF,TGTGCCAGTACGGGACAGGGTCGATCAGGGGGCAATAAGCCCCAGCATTTT
TRBV4-3,TRBJ2-1,once,.,CASSQDMSGWGHNEQFF,TGCGCCAGCAGCCAAGATATGAGTGGGTGGGGTCACAATGAGCAGTTCTTC
TRBV5-6,TRBJ2-5,.,TRBD2,CASSRALGLAGAETQYF,TGTGCCAGCAGTCGGGCCCTGGGACTAGCGGGAGCAGAGACCCAGTACTTC
TRBV5-1,TRBJ2-5,.,.,CASSGGETQYF,TGCGCCAGTTCTGGGGGAGAGACCCAGTACTTC
TRBV11-2,TRBJ1-5,once,TRBD1,CASSPGTGGLGSGQPQHF,TGTGCCAGCAGCCCCGGGACAGGGGGTTTGGGTAGTGGTCAGCCCCAGCATTTT
TRBV19,TRBJ1-2,.,.,CASRPDSDYGYTF,TGTGCCAGTAGGCCGGACTCTGACTATGGCTACACCTTC
TRBV5-1,TRBJ1-2,once,.,CASSGGRWEGYTF,TGCGCCAGCAGCGGGGGGCGCTGGGAAGGCTACACCTTC
TRBV30,TRBJ1-1,few,.,CAWSAYWGNTEAFF,TGTGCCTGGAGTGCGTACTGGGGGAACACTGAAGCTTTCTTT
TRBV29-1,TRBJ2-1,.,TRBD1,CSVIAMGTGAEQFF,TGCAGCGTTATAGCTATGGGGACAGGCGCTGAGCAGTTCTTC
TRBV29-1,TRBJ2-3,.,TRBD2,CSVDSGRAEDTQYF,TGCAGCGTTGACAGCGGGAGGGCCGAAGATACGCAGTATTTT
TRBV6-1,TRBJ1-4,.,.,CASSELEGSTNEKLFF,TGTGCCAGCAGTGAATTGGAGGGCTCAACTAATGAAAAACTGTTTTTT
TRBV25-1,TRBJ2-3,.,.,CASSEGSGTDTQYF,TGTGCCAGCAGTGAGGGGTCAGGGACAGATACGCAGTATTTT
TRBV7-9,TRBJ1-5,.,.,CASSADPWGNQPQHF,TGTGCCAGCAGCGCAGACCCTTGGGGCAATCAGCCCCAGCATTTT
TRBV4-1,TRBJ1-1,.,.,CASSQAPTGNTEAFF,TGCGCCAGCAGCCAAGCTCCCACTGGGAACACTGAAGCTTTCTTT
TRBV29-1,TRBJ2-2,.,TRBD1,CSAGGNTGELFF,TGCAGCGCAGGGGGGAACACCGGGGAGCTGTTTTTT
TRBV6-1,TRBJ1-5,.,.,CASSDYRDQPQHF,TGTGCCAGCAGTGATTACAGGGATCAGCCCCAGCATTTT
TRBV6-6,TRBJ1-5,.,.,CASSPPLRVRNQPQHF,TGTGCCAGCAGTCCCCCGCTGCGGGTCCGCAATCAGCCCCAGCATTTT
TRBV6-4,TRBJ2-1,.,TRBD1,CASSDRGHDEQFF,TGTGCCAGCAGTGACAGGGGGCATGATGAGCAGTTCTTC
TRBV7-2,TRBJ2-3,.,.,CASSTSFGDTQYF,TGTGCCAGCAGCACCAGTTTTGGGGATACGCAGTATTTT
TRBV5-6,TRBJ1-3,.,.,CASSRGAGNTIYF,TGTGCCAGCAGTCGGGGGGCAGGAAACACCATATATTTT
TRBV12-5,TRBJ1-1,.,.,CATLNSRGYTEAFF,TGTGCTACCCTAAACTCGAGGGGATACACTGAAGCTTTCTTT
TRBV7-8,TRBJ1-5,few,.,CASSLGGGQDSNQPQHF,TGTGCCAGCAGCTTGGGGGGGGGACAAGATAGCAATCAGCCCCAGCATTTT
TRBV5-6,TRBJ1-5,few,TRBD1,CASSLTGGWNQPQHF,TGTGCCAGCAGCTTGACAGGGGGCTGGAATCAGCCCCAGCATTTT
TRBV4-1,TRBJ1-2,once,TRBD1,CASSKTGPYGYTF,TGCGCCAGCAGCAAGACAGGGCCTTATGGCTACACCTTC
TRBV27,TRBJ2-7,once,TRBD1,CASSLWGTVYEQYF,TGTGCCAGCAGTTTATGGGGGACAGTCTACGAGCAGTACTTC
TRBV18,TRBJ2-7,few,.,CASSQTQGSYEQYF,TGTGCCAGCTCACAAACCCAGGGATCCTACGAGCAGTACTTC
TRBV2,TRBJ2-3,.,.,CAGKTTGSGTDTQYF,TGTGCCGGAAAGACAACAGGGTCGGGCACAGATACGCAGTATTTT
TRBV27,TRBJ2-2,.,.,CASSLSPNTGELFF,TGTGCCAGCAGTTTGTCACCGAACACCGGGGAGCTGTTTTTT
TRBV18,TRBJ2-1,.,.,CASSRETGVEDEQFF,TGTGCCAGCTCGCGGGAGACAGGGGTCGAGGATGAGCAGTTCTTC
TRBV5-4,TRBJ2-2,.,.,CASGPRNTGELFF,TGTGCCAGCGGACCGAGGAACACCGGGGAGCTGTTTTTT
TRBV15,TRBJ2-7,.,TRBD1,CATSRDSDRAYEQYF,TGTGCCACCAGCAGAGATTCGGACAGGGCCTACGAGCAGTACTTC
TRBV5-6,TRBJ2-7,.,.,CASSATSGPYEQYF,TGTGCCAGCAGCGCGACTAGTGGGCCCTACGAGCAGTACTTC
TRBV18,TRBJ2-7,.,TRBD2,CASSPPLAGGFYEQYF,TGTGCCAGCTCACCACCGCTAGCGGGAGGGTTCTACGAGCAGTACTTC